The source of this TCR beta chain is a study of blood T cell repertoires in COVID-19. Clones were sequenced by immunoSEQ multiplex PCR, and TCRdb holds only the in-frame ones, with some missing. The sample gives roughly 200,000 clones, roughly 94% of which show up once; about 0.8% is in the top ten. This CDR3 contains 15 residues. CDR1 is MNHEY, CDR2 SVGAGI, per germline. Trimming pared 6 bases from V and 10 bases from J, leaving 19 bases between. The sequence derives from a man younger than 40 with COVID-19, enrolled during active disease. Sequencing used peripheral blood. The J gene is TRBJ1-6, the V gene TRBV6-5, with D possibly matching TRBD1 (6 bases). CDR3 region: CASSPTWGGKSPLHF. The CDR3, as DNA: TGTGCCAGCAGCCCAACGTGGGGGGGCAAATCACCCCTCCACTTT.